Listed here is a single TCR beta chain. Its antigen is not identified. This CDR3 is also generated by other DNA sequences in the sample. This sample is part of a study of cytomegalovirus exposure and HLA in healthy donors. Regarding the study as a whole: It was reportedly the case that the classifier diagnosed cytomegalovirus status with high specificity and sensitivity. Among donors in an Asian-associated ancestry cluster, a later analysis reportedly found fewer N-insertions than the roughly 610-donor mean.

The CDR3 runs 15 residues. Trimming left V 1 base short and J 0 bases short, with 7 bases between. Looked up from germline, CDR1 is GTSNPN and CDR2 is SVGIG (reference sequence). PCR amplification relied on 60 Vbeta primers (plus 13 Jbeta primers). Using immunoSEQ multiplex PCR, the repertoire was profiled, and TCRdb retains in-frame clones only, with some absent. This table holds about 160,000 clones, over 70% found once. The chain couples TRBV30 to TRBJ1-6; D is unresolved. This sequence was found in a man aged 50-60 years in good health and CMV-seropositive. The material sequenced was PBMCs. The CDR3: CAWSATVSYNSPLHF. CDR3 coding DNA: TGTGCCTGGAGTGCCACAGTCTCCTATAATTCACCCCTCCACTTT.